This TCR beta chain was profiled in a study of breast tumors, draining lymph nodes, adjacent tissues. The CDR3 consists of 15 residues. V was cut by 4 bases and J by 1 base, with 12 bases left in between. Germline CDR1 MDHEN, CDR2 SYDVKM. Breast cancer patients provided tissue from their axillary draining lymph nodes. As for this clonotype: Its antigen remains unknown.

Study-wide results and limits: That most tumor T cells come from lymph nodes remained unproven. Data fit most tumor T cells coming from lymph node, expanding in tumor. Compared with lymph nodes, tumors were less diverse; compared with nontumor tissue, more.

Each CDR3 protein gets one entry after TCRdb re-called the multiplex PCR reads with MiXCR. The data show about 140,000 distinct CDR3 sequences, with 20% to 25% seen just once and roughly 2.7% held by the top ten. The source is a female donor with breast cancer. Some clones in this sample may be carry-over from other donors' samples. The genes are TRBV28 and TRBJ2-3; tentative D call: TRBD2 (5 bases). Material for sequencing was axillary lymph node tissue. In DNA form, the CDR3 reads TGTGCCAGCAGTTCCATAGCCGGGGGCACAGATACGCAGTATTTT. This translates into CASSSIAGGTDTQYF. Combining the CDR3 with reference TRBV28 and TRBJ2-3 gives the whole variable domain DVKVTQSSRYLVKRTGEKVFLECVQDMDHENMFWYRQDPGLGLRLIYFSYDVKMKEKGDIPEGYSVSREKKERFSLILESASTNQTSMYLCASSSIAGGTDTQYFGPGTRLTVL.